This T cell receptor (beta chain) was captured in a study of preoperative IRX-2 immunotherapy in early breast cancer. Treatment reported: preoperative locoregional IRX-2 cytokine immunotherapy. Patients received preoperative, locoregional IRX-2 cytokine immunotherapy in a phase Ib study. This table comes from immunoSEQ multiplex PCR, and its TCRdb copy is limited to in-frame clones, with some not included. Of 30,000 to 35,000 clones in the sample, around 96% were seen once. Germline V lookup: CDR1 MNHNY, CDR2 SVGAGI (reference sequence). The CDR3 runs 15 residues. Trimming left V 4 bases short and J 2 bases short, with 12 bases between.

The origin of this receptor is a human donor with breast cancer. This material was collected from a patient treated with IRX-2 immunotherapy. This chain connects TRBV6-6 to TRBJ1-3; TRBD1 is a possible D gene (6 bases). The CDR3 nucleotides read TGTGCCAGCAGTTCGACTGGGGGGCCTGGAAACACCATATATTTT. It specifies CASSSTGGPGNTIYF.